This TCR beta chain was sequenced in a study of cytomegalovirus exposure and HLA in healthy donors. Study-level findings and limits: Being productive about 87% or about 30% of the time was typical of most TCR beta V segments in an earlier analysis. Association of a missense DCLRE1C variant with TCR beta V- and J-gene trimming was reported in a later analysis.

The germline V gene encodes CDR1 SEHNR and CDR2 FQNEAQ (reference sequence). CDR3 length: 14 amino acids. In the PCR, 60 Vbeta and 13 Jbeta primers were used. Generated by immunoSEQ multiplex PCR, the TCRdb table keeps only in-frame clones and is missing some. Altogether 92,000 or so clones are present, 65% being singletons, with the ten largest covering around a fifth. On this clone: Its antigen is not identified.

Specimen: PBMCs. The clonotype originates from a woman between 45 and 60 years old in good health and CMV-seropositive. This chain joins TRBV7-9 and TRBJ2-5; a possible D gene is TRBD2 (5 bases). Matching the DNA end better, TRBJ2-7 makes the J call doubtful. CDR3 DNA sequence: TGTGCCAGCAGCTTCGCCGGGGTTAACTACGAGCAGTACTTC. The encoded protein is CASSFAGVNYEQYF.